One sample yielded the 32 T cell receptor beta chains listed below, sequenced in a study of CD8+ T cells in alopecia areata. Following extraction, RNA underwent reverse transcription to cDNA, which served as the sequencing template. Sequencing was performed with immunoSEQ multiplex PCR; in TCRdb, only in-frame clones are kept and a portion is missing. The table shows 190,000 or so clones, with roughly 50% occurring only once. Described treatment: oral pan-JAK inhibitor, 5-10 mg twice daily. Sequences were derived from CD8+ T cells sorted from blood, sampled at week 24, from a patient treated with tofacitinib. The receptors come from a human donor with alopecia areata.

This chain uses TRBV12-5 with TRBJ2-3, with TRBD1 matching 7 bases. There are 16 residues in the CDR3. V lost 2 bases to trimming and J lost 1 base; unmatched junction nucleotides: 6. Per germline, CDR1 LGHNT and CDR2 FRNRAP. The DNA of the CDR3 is TGTGCTAGTGGTTTGAGCTTCGACAGGGGCACAGATACGCAGTATTTT. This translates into CASGLSFDRGTDTQYF. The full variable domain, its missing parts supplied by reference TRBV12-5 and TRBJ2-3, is DARVTQTPRHKVTEMGQEVTMRCQPILGHNTVFWYRQTMMQGLELLAYFRNRAPLDDSGMPKDRFSAEMPDATLATLKIQPSEPRDSAVYFCASGLSFDRGTDTQYFGPGTRLTVL.

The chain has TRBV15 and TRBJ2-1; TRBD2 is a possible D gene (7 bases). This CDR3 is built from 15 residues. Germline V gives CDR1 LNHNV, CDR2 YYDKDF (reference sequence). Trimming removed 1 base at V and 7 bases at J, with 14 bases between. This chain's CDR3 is CATSRGRGGGNEQFF. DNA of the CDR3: TGTGCCACCAGCAGAGGAAGGGGGGGCGGTAATGAGCAGTTCTTC. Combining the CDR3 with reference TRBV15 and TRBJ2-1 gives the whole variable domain DAMVIQNPRYQVTQFGKPVTLSCSQTLNHNVMYWYQQKSSQAPKLLFHYYDKDFNNEADTPDNFQSRRPNTSFCFLDIRSPGLGDTAMYLCATSRGRGGGNEQFFGPGTRLTVL.

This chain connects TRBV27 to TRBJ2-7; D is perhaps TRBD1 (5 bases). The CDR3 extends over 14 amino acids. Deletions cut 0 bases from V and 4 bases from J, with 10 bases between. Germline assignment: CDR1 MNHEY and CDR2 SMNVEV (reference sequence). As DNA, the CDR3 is TGTGCCAGCAGTTTATCTTCCAGGGTGTACGAGCAGTACTTC. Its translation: CASSLSSRVYEQYF.

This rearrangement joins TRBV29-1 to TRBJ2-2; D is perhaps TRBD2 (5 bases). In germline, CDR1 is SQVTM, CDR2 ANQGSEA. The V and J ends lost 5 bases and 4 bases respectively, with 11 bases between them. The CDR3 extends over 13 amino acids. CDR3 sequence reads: CSVTLGSTGELFF. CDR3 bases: TGCAGCGTTACCTTGGGGAGCACCGGGGAGCTGTTTTTT.

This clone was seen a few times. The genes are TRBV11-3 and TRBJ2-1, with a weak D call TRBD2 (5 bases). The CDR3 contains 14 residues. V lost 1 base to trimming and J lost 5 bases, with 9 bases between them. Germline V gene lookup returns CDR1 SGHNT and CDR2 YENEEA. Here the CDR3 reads CASSLGTPDNEQFF. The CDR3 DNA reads TGTGCCAGCAGCTTAGGGACTCCCGACAATGAGCAGTTCTTC.

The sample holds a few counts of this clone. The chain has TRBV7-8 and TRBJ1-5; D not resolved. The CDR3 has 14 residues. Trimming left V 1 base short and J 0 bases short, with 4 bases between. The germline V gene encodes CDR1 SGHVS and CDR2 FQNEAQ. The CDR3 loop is CASSLGNSNQPQHF. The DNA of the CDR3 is TGTGCCAGCAGCTTAGGTAATAGCAATCAGCCCCAGCATTTT.

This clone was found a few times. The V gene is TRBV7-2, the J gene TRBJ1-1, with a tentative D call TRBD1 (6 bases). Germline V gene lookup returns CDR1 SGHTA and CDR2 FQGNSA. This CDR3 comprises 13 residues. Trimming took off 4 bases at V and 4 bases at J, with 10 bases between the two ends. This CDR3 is CASSSTGATEAFF. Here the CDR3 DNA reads TGTGCCAGCAGCTCCACGGGGGCCACTGAAGCTTTCTTT.

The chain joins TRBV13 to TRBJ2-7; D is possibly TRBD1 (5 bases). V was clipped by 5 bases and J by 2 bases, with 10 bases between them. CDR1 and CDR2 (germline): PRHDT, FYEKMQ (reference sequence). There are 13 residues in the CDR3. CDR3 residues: CASSPGHTYEQYF. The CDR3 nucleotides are TGTGCCAGCAGCCCCGGACATACCTACGAGCAGTACTTC.

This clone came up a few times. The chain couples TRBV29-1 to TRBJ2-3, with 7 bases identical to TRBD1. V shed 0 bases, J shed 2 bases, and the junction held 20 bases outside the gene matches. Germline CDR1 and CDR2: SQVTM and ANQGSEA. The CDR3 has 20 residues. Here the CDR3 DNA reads TGCAGCGTTGAAGATTTTCGGGACAGTTCTAAAGTCGGTGACACAGATACGCAGTATTTT. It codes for CSVEDFRDSSKVGDTDTQYF.

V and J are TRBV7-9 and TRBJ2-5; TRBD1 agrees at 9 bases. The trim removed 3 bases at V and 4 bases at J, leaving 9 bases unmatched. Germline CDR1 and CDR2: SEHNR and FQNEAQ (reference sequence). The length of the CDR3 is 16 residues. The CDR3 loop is CASSFYGTGKGETQYF. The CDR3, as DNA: TGTGCCAGCAGCTTCTACGGGACAGGGAAGGGAGAGACCCAGTACTTC.

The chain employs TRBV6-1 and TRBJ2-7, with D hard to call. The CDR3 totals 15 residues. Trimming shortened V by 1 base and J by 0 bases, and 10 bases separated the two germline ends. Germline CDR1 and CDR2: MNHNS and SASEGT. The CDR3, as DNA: TGTGCCAGCAGTGAAGATGACTCTAGCTCCTACGAGCAGTACTTC. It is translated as CASSEDDSSSYEQYF.

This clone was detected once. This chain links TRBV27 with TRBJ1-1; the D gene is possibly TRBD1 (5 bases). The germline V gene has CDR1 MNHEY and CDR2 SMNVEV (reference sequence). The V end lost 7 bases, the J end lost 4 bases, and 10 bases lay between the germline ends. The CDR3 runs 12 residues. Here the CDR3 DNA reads TGTGCCAGCACCGGCGGGGGCACTGAAGCTTTCTTT. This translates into CASTGGGTEAFF.

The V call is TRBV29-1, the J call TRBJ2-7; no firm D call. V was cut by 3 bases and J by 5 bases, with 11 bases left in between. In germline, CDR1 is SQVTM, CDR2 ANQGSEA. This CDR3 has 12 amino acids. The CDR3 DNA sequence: TGCAGCGTTGAGGGCCGTCCAAACGAGCAGTACTTC. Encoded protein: CSVEGRPNEQYF.

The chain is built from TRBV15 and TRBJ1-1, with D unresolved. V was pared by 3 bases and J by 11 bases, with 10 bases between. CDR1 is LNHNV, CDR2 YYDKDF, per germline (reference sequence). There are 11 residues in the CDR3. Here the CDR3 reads CATSSPREAFF. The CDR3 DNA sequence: TGTGCCACCAGCAGTCCCCGGGAGGCTTTCTTT.

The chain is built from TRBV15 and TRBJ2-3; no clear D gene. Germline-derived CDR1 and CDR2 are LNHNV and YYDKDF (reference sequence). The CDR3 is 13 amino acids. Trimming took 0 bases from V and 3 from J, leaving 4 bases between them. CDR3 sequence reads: CATSRDITDTQYF. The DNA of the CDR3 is TGTGCCACCAGCAGAGATATAACAGATACGCAGTATTTT. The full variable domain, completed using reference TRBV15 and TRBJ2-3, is DAMVIQNPRYQVTQFGKPVTLSCSQTLNHNVMYWYQQKSSQAPKLLFHYYDKDFNNEADTPDNFQSRRPNTSFCFLDIRSPGLGDTAMYLCATSRDITDTQYFGPGTRLTVL.

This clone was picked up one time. The CDR3 region is CASSLGTANEQFF. Here the CDR3 DNA reads TGTGCCAGCAGTTTAGGGACGGCTAATGAGCAGTTCTTC. The V gene is TRBV28, the J gene TRBJ2-1, with D perhaps being TRBD1 or TRBD2 (5 bases each). V lost 2 bases, J lost 7 bases, and 9 bases lay in between. The CDR3 has 13 amino acids. Germline CDR1 reads MDHEN; CDR2 reads SYDVKM. Combining the CDR3 with reference TRBV28 and TRBJ2-1 gives the whole variable domain DVKVTQSSRYLVKRTGEKVFLECVQDMDHENMFWYRQDPGLGLRLIYFSYDVKMKEKGDIPEGYSVSREKKERFSLILESASTNQTSMYLCASSLGTANEQFFGPGTRLTVL.

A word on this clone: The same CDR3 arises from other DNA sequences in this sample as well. DNA of the CDR3: TGTGCCAGCAGCCCCCCCGGGACTTTAGCCAAAAACATTCAGTACTTC. This sequence encodes CASSPPGTLAKNIQYF. The V call is TRBV13, the J call TRBJ2-4, with D perhaps TRBD2 (6 bases). This CDR3 spans 16 amino acids. Trimming left V 5 bases short and J 0 bases short, with 14 bases between. CDR1 is PRHDT and CDR2 is FYEKMQ in the germline V gene (reference sequence).

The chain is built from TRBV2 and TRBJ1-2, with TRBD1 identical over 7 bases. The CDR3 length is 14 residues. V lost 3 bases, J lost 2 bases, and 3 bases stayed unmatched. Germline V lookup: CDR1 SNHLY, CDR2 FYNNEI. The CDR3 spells CASSEGDRNYGYTF. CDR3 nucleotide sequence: TGTGCCAGCAGTGAGGGGGACAGAAACTATGGCTACACCTTC.

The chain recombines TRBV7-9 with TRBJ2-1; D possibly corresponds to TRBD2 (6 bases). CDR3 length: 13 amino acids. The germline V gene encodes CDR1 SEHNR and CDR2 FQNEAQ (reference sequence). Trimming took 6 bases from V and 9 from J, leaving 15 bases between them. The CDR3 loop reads CASSSGRVGEQFF. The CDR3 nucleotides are TGTGCCAGCAGTTCCGGGAGAGTCGGTGAGCAGTTCTTC.

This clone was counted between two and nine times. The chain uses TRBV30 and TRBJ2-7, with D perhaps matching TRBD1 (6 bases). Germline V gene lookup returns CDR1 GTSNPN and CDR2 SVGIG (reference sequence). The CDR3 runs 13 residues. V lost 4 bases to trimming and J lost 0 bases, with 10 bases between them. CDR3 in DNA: TGTGCCTGGATCTCGGACAGCTCCTACGAGCAGTACTTC. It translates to CAWISDSSYEQYF.

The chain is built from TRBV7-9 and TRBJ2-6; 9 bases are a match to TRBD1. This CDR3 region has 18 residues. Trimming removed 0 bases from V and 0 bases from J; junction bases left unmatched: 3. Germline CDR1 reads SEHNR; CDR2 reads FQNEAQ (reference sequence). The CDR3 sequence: CASSLAGQGSSGANVLTF. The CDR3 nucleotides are TGTGCCAGCAGCTTAGCGGGACAGGGTTCCTCTGGGGCCAACGTCCTGACTTTC.

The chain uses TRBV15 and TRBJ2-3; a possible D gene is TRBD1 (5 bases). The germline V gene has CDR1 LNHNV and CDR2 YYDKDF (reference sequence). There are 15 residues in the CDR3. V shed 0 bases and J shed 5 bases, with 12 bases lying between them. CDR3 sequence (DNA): TGTGCCACCAGCAGAGATAGGGGCCGAGGAGATACGCAGTATTTT. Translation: CATSRDRGRGDTQYF.

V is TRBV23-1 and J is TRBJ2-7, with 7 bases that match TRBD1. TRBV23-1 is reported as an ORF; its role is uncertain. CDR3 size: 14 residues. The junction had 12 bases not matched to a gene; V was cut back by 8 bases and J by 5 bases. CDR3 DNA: TGCGCCAGCGGCTCCGGGACAGAGGCTAACGAGCAGTACTTC. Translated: CASGSGTEANEQYF.

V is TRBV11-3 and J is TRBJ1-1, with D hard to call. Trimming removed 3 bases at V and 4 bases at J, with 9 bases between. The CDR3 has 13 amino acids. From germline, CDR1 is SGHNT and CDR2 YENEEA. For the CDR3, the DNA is TGTGCCAGCAGCTTTACAGTCTCCACTGAAGCTTTCTTT. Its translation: CASSFTVSTEAFF.

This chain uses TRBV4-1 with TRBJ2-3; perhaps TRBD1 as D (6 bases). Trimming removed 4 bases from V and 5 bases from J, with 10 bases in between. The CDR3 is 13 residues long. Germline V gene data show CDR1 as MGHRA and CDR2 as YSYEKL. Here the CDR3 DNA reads TGCGCCAGCAGCCCGCAGGGGAGAGATACGCAGTATTTT. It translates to CASSPQGRDTQYF.

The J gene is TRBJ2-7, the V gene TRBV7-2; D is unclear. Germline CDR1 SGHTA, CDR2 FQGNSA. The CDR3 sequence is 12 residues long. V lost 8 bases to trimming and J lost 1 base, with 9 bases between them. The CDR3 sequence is CASGPLSYEQYF. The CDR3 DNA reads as TGTGCCAGCGGTCCCCTATCCTACGAGCAGTACTTC. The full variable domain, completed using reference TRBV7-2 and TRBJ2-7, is GAGVSQSPSNKVTEKGKDVELRCDPISGHTALYWYRQSLGQGLEFLIYFQGNSAPDKSGLPSDRFSAERTGGSVSTLTIQRTQQEDSAVYLCASGPLSYEQYFGPGTRLTVT.

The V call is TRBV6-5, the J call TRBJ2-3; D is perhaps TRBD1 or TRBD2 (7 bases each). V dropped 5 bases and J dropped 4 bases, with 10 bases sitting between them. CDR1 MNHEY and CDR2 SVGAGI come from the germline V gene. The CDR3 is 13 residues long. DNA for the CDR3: TGTGCCAGCAGTGCAGGGGGGGCAGATACGCAGTATTTT. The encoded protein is CASSAGGADTQYF.

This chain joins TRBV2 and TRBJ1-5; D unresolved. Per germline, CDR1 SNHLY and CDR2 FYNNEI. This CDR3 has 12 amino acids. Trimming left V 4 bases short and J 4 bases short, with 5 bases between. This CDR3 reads CASSVENQPQHF. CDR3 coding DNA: TGTGCCAGCAGTGTAGAAAATCAGCCCCAGCATTTT.

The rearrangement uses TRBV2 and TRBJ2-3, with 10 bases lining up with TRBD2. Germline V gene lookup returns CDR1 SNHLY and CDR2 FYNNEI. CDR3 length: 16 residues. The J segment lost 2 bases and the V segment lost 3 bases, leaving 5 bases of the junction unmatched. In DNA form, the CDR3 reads TGTGCCAGCAGTGACCCTAGCGGGGGCACCACAGATACGCAGTATTTT. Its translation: CASSDPSGGTTDTQYF.

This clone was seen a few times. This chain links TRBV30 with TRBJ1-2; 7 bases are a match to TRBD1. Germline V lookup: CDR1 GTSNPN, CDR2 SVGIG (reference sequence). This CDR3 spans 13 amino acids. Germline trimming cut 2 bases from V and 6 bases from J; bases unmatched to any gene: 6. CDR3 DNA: TGTGCCTGGAGTTTCGGACAGGTTGATGGCTACACCTTC. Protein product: CAWSFGQVDGYTF.

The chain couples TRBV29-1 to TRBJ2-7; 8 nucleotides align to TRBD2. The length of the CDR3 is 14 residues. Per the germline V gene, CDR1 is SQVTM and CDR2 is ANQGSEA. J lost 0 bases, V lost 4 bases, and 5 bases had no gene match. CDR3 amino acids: CSVGQSGGSYEQYF. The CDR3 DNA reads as TGCAGCGTTGGACAGAGCGGGGGCTCCTACGAGCAGTACTTC.

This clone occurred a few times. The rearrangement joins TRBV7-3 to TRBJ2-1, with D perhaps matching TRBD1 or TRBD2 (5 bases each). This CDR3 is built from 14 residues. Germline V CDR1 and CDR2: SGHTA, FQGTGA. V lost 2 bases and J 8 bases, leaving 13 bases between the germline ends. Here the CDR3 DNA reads TGTGCCAGCAGCTTACGGGGATTAGGGGATGAGCAGTTCTTC. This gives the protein CASSLRGLGDEQFF.